Detailed here is one T cell receptor beta chain. Only one count was recorded for this clone. Its antigen is not yet known. Per-base quality was not reported, and no clone a single base away is much larger than it. V sheds 8 bases and J sheds 6 bases, leaving 14 bases between their ends. CDR1 and CDR2 are read off the germline V gene as ENHRY and SYGVKD. From the cysteine through the phenylalanine, the CDR3 covers 12 amino acids. This entry keeps only the CDR3 DNA: 36 bases, framed from base 1. This record belongs to a study of OX40 agonist ivuxolimab in advanced cancers. In terms of the full investigation: Ivuxolimab, which targeted the costimulatory receptor OX40 (CD134), was an agonistic, fully human IgG2 monoclonal antibody. Intravenous ivuxolimab was administered to patients every 2 weeks at six dose levels: 0.01, 0.1, 0.3, 1.5, 3 and 10 mg/kg. Of the roughly 52 dose-escalation patients, hepatocellular carcinoma was present in approximately 20, melanoma in approximately 15, renal cell carcinoma in 9 and head and neck cancer in 9. In the dose-escalation cohort, 82.7% of patients were male, and the mean age was about 55 years, with a range of about 23 to 90. Prior anti-PD-1, anti-PD-L1 or anti-CTLA-4 therapy was permitted, and 30% to 45% of dose-escalation patients had received checkpoint inhibitors. Partial responses were achieved by three dose-escalation patients, of whom one had hepatocellular carcinoma and two had cutaneous melanoma. The purpose of peripheral TCRbeta sequencing was to test whether ivuxolimab changed TCR sequence diversity and led to clonal T-cell expansion. The paper reports the monotherapy dose-escalation portion (N of about 54 patients) of the phase I ivuxolimab trial. Broader findings and caveats from the paper: At doses from 0.1 to 3.0 mg/kg, clonal expansion was seen in both CD4+ and CD8+ blood T cells between baseline and week 6. Which antigens the clonally expanded peripheral T cells were specific for was not determined. On average, CD8+ T cells showed more expanded clones than CD4+ T cells after ivuxolimab. Low levels of normalized T-cell clonal expansion were also seen in some nonresponding patients. Partial responders in the 0.1-3.0 mg/kg groups had among the lowest normalized peripheral clonal expansion, especially among CD8+ T cells.

The trial excluded patients who had a history of autoimmune disease or who were on systemic immunosuppression. Peripheral blood for TCR sequencing was collected from all dose cohorts at baseline, on cycle 4 day 1, and on cycle 7 day 1. Samples were obtained from an open-label, multicenter, first-in-human phase I dose-escalation trial of ivuxolimab. The trial enrolled adults with locally advanced or metastatic head and neck squamous cell, hepatocellular, melanoma or renal cell carcinoma. Before TCR sequencing, CD4+ T cells and CD8+ T cells from peripheral blood were sorted into separate populations. For sequencing of the TCRbeta CDR3 region, genomic DNA was extracted from the sorted cells. The immunoSEQ Assay was used to sequence the TCRbeta CDR3 regions. TCRdb holds this immuneACCESS table with in-frame rearrangements only. Some clones are missing; in checked studies, unresolved V genes explain under half, and the rest has no known cause. This sample holds about 65,000 clones; approximately 89% were observed only once. The ten largest make up 0.85% to 1.2% of the sample.

This clonotype was sampled from an adult with an advanced solid tumor such as melanoma, head and neck, liver or kidney cancer. The rearrangement combines TRBV10-3 with TRBJ2-7; D gene: possibly TRBD2, on 6 matching bases. The specimen was CD4+ or CD8+ T cells sorted from blood, collected in a trial of the OX40 agonist ivuxolimab. The sequence in DNA is TGTGCCATCGGGCGGGGAGGCGCCGAGCAGTACTTC. It codes for CAIGRGGAEQYF.